A selection of T cell receptor beta chains follows, all from one sample in a study of siplizumab effects on memory and regulatory T cells. The data were produced by immunoSEQ multiplex PCR, yet TCRdb's version contains in-frame clones alone and is incomplete. The sample includes 100,000 or so clones, 94% of them seen just once. The sequencing input was Tregs sorted from blood. The receptor source for this set is a human donor in good health. Each CDR3 is given with its conserved first and last residue. A D gene is named only where the DNA matches it firmly. Rows give clone size only sometimes, using once, few, many, or a class for an expanded clone.

>-|-|TRBV7-2|14|TRBJ1-2
CASSHRPADYGYTF
TGTGCCAGCAGCCATCGTCCGGCGGACTATGGCTACACCTTC
>-|few|TRBV4-2|15|TRBJ2-1
CASSEGPGSYNEQFF
TGTGCCAGCAGCGAAGGGCCGGGTTCCTACAATGAGCAGTTCTTC
>-|-|TRBV6-5|14|TRBJ2-5
CASSYSGFGETQYF
TGTGCCAGCAGTTACTCGGGATTCGGGGAGACCCAGTACTTC
>-|once|TRBV18|15|TRBJ1-1
CASSPSSGMNTEAFF
TGTGCCAGCTCACCAAGTTCAGGGATGAACACTGAAGCTTTCTTT
>TRBD2|-|TRBV5-1|18|TRBJ2-5
CASSWRLIGGERQETQYF
TGCGCCAGCAGCTGGCGTTTAATTGGGGGGGAGCGGCAAGAGACCCAGTACTTC
>-|-|TRBV27|20|TRBJ2-3
CASSPYPGHGPFHYTDTQYF
TGTGCCAGCAGTCCTTATCCGGGACACGGGCCATTCCATTACACAGATACGCAGTATTTT
>-|-|TRBV5-1|14|TRBJ2-5
CASKVGGSFETQYF
TGCGCCAGCAAAGTAGGAGGGTCTTTTGAGACCCAGTACTTC
>TRBD1|-|TRBV15|14|TRBJ1-4
CATSRDRGAEKLFF
TGTGCCACCAGCAGAGACAGGGGGGCTGAAAAACTGTTTTTT
>TRBD1|-|TRBV7-9|14|TRBJ2-7
CASSLGQGDYEQYF
TGTGCCAGCAGCTTAGGACAGGGGGACTACGAGCAGTACTTC
>TRBD2|-|TRBV7-8|17|TRBJ2-1
CASSFIGLAGAYNEQFF
TGTGCCAGTAGCTTTATTGGACTAGCGGGAGCATACAATGAGCAGTTCTTC
>-|-|TRBV5-1|12|TRBJ2-7
CASSLDRYEQYF
TGCGCCAGCAGCTTGGATCGGTACGAGCAGTACTTC
>-|once|TRBV7-9|11|TRBJ1-1
CASRRGTEAFF
TGTGCCAGCAGGAGAGGAACTGAAGCTTTCTTT
>-|once|TRBV10-3|17|TRBJ2-1
CAISEWISAPSYNEQFF
TGTGCCATCAGTGAGTGGATCAGCGCCCCCTCCTACAATGAGCAGTTCTTC
>TRBD1|-|TRBV5-1|16|TRBJ1-1
CASSRTGVYMNTEAFF
TGCGCCAGCAGCCGCACAGGGGTCTACATGAACACTGAAGCTTTCTTT
>-|-|TRBV27|14|TRBJ2-6
CASSPYSGANVLTF
TGTGCCAGCAGCCCTTACTCTGGGGCCAACGTCCTGACTTTC
>-|-|TRBV14|13|TRBJ2-7
CASSPSVVSEQYF
TGTGCCAGCAGCCCTTCGGTGGTTAGCGAGCAGTACTTC
>-|-|TRBV2|15|TRBJ1-5
CASSEAIPREKPQHF
TGTGCCAGCAGTGAGGCAATCCCTAGAGAAAAGCCCCAGCATTTT
>TRBD1|-|TRBV6-6|13|TRBJ2-7
CASLQGASYEQYF
TGTGCCAGCCTACAGGGGGCCTCCTACGAGCAGTACTTC
>-|-|TRBV7-3|14|TRBJ2-7
CASSPRTASYEQYF
TGTGCCAGCAGCCCGCGGACAGCCTCCTACGAGCAGTACTTC
>TRBD1|-|TRBV10-3|14|TRBJ2-7
CASSSGTGAYEQYF
TGTGCCTCGTCATCGGGCACAGGGGCCTACGAGCAGTACTTC
>TRBD2|once|TRBV5-4|15|TRBJ2-7
CASSRIGLADYEQYF
TGTGCCAGCAGCCGAATCGGACTAGCGGACTACGAGCAGTACTTC
>-|-|TRBV15|15|TRBJ1-4
CATSSSLLKGSLLFF
TGTGCCACCAGCTCCTCCCTGCTCAAGGGAAGTTTACTGTTTTTT
>TRBD1|-|TRBV23-1|15|TRBJ1-1
CASSRAGGAYTEAFF
TGCGCCAGCAGTCGGGCAGGGGGCGCCTACACTGAAGCTTTCTTT
>-|few|TRBV2|10|TRBJ1-2
CASSYLSYTF
TGTGCCAGCAGCTACCTTTCCTACACCTTC
>TRBD1|-|TRBV28|14|TRBJ1-4
CASSLTGVDEKLFF
TGTGCCAGCAGTTTGACAGGGGTGGATGAAAAACTGTTTTTT
>-|-|TRBV19|16|TRBJ1-2
CASSNRGADTNYGYTF
TGTGCCAGTAGTAATCGGGGTGCAGACACAAACTATGGCTACACCTTC
>-|-|TRBV5-1|16|TRBJ2-3
CASSSLATGGRNTQYF
TGCGCCAGCAGCTCCCTCGCGACTGGGGGCCGGAATACGCAGTATTTT
>-|-|TRBV11-2|13|TRBJ1-2
CASSRDSLYGYTF
TGTGCCAGCAGTCGCGACAGCCTCTATGGCTACACCTTC
>-|-|TRBV27|12|TRBJ1-2
CASPGQTRGYTF
TGTGCCAGTCCCGGTCAAACGAGGGGCTACACCTTC
>TRBD2|-|TRBV28|16|TRBJ2-5
CASSSPPGAGGKTQYF
TGTGCCAGCAGTTCGCCGCCCGGAGCGGGAGGGAAGACCCAGTACTTC